This TCR beta chain derives from a study of cytomegalovirus exposure and HLA in healthy donors. Remarks on this clone: Its antigen is not identified.

The CDR3 is made up of 17 amino acids. Germline V gene data show CDR1 as SGHNT and CDR2 as YENEEA. Trimming left V 5 bases short and J 0 bases short, with 17 bases between. Study-wide points: The listing of approximately 160 TCR beta chains classed them as cytomegalovirus-associated.

60 Vbeta and 13 Jbeta primers were used in PCR. This table comes from immunoSEQ multiplex PCR, and its TCRdb copy is limited to in-frame clones, with some not included. The profile covers over 90,000 clones, with 55% to 80% appearing a single time and approximately 4.3% taken by the ten largest. The receptor was derived from a human donor in good health. The chain employs TRBV11-3 and TRBJ1-5; D gene uncertain. Material: PBMCs. DNA for the CDR3: TGTGCCAGCAGCCCAGGAAGAGCAGAATATAGCAATCAGCCCCAGCATTTT. It yields the protein CASSPGRAEYSNQPQHF.